This TCR beta chain was recorded in a study of T cell repertoires in cytomegalovirus infection. Study overall: Both CMV infection and a matching HLA type were indicated by public TCR beta signatures. Study-wide points: Identification of carriers of CMV plus the relevant HLA was achieved through cumulative public TCR beta family frequency. In two of eight donors, the top clonotype was HLA-C-restricted CMV-specific.

The CDR3 runs to 15 residues. CDR1 and CDR2 from the germline V gene are SGHTA and FQGNSA. Trimming stripped 0 bases from V and 6 bases from J, with 11 bases between. MiXCR, run by TCRdb on the reads, gives a single entry per CDR3 protein. The sample records approximately 310,000 distinct CDR3 sequences, just under 25% being singletons. This clonotype was observed a handful of times. Its target is not known. This TCR derives from a human donor in good health (CMV status not recorded). Some clones in this sample may be carry-over from other donors' samples. This chain links TRBV7-2 with TRBJ2-2; a weak D match, TRBD2 (6 bases). Sample: cultured PBMCs, taken from culture after CMV antigen stimulation. CDR3 sequence: CASSLARGGAGELFF. The DNA for the CDR3 is TGTGCCAGCAGCTTAGCGCGGGGTGGAGCCGGGGAGCTGTTTTTT.